These 18 T cell receptor beta chains share one sample of origin, sequenced in a study. TCRdb re-called the RT-PCR reads with MiXCR, one entry per CDR3 protein. The table lists about 700,000 distinct CDR3 sequences, approximately 14% of them singletons. Specimen: memory CD4+ T cells from blood. Every receptor here comes from a female donor in good health, serving as a healthy control.

This clonotype has only a few counts. The chain has TRBV4-2 and TRBJ2-7; 9 positions agree with TRBD2. With V trimmed by 3 bases and J by 5 bases, 8 bases remained unmatched. This CDR3 is 15 amino acids long. CDR1 LGHNA and CDR2 YNFKEQ come from the germline V gene. The CDR3 bases are TGTGCCAGCAGCCAGGGTTCTAGCGGGATGGACGAGCAGTACTTC. This codes for CASSQGSSGMDEQYF.

This clonotype was recorded at least ten times. The V gene is TRBV19, the J gene TRBJ1-5, with D possibly being TRBD1 (6 bases). The germline V and J ends were trimmed by 9 bases and 5 bases, with 11 bases remaining between them. The CDR3 contains 12 residues. Per the germline V gene, CDR1 is LNHDA and CDR2 is SQIVND (reference sequence). The CDR3 loop reads CASRDNDQPQHF. Written as DNA, the CDR3 is TGTGCCAGCCGGGACAACGATCAGCCCCAGCATTTT. Full variable domain (outside the CDR3, taken from reference TRBV19 and TRBJ1-5): DGGITQSPKYLFRKEGQNVTLSCEQNLNHDAMYWYRQDPGQGLRLIYYSQIVNDFQKGDIAEGYSVSREKKESFPLTVTSAQKNPTAFYLCASRDNDQPQHFGDGTRLSIL.

This clonotype was detected a few times. The chain is built from TRBV5-8 and TRBJ2-7; 7 positions match TRBD1. CDR1 and CDR2 from the germline V gene are SGHTS and YDEGEE. The CDR3 sequence is 13 residues long. V shed 4 bases and J 3 bases; nucleotides not matched to a gene: 4. The DNA for the CDR3 is TGTGCCAGCAGCAGCTACAGGGGCTACGAGCAGTACTTC. Its protein product is CASSSYRGYEQYF.

This clonotype was found a few times. The J gene is TRBJ1-1, the V gene TRBV29-1; perhaps TRBD1 as D (5 bases). CDR1 SQVTM and CDR2 ANQGSEA come from the germline V gene. The CDR3 totals 12 residues. The ends were cut back, 5 bases at V and 10 bases at J, with 17 bases in the middle. The CDR3 loop reads CSVHPPHGGAFF. The CDR3 nucleotides are TGCAGCGTTCACCCCCCTCATGGGGGAGCTTTCTTT.

This clonotype was seen more than once but under ten times. The rearrangement links TRBV4-3 to TRBJ1-4, with D maybe TRBD1 (5 bases). Trimming took off 5 bases at V and 1 base at J, with 14 bases between the two ends. The CDR3 has 16 amino acids. Germline CDR1 is LGHNA and CDR2 is YSLEER. The CDR3 DNA reads as TGCGCCAGCAGCTCTAACGCCGGGGGAACTAATGAAAAACTGTTTTTT. Amino acid sequence: CASSSNAGGTNEKLFF.

This clonotype was detected only a few times. V is TRBV28 and J is TRBJ2-7; D possibly uses TRBD1 or TRBD2 (5 bases each). The CDR3 loop spans 13 amino acids. Germline V CDR1 and CDR2: MDHEN, SYDVKM. V was clipped by 5 bases and J by 6 bases, with 14 bases between them. This CDR3 is CASSRLGPLEQYF. The CDR3 DNA reads as TGTGCCAGCAGTCGCTTGGGACCCCTCGAGCAGTACTTC.

This clonotype was observed a few times. The V and J genes are TRBV18 and TRBJ2-7, with a possible D match to TRBD2 (6 bases). The CDR3 contains 14 residues. The V end was cut by 6 bases, the J end by 5 bases, with 17 bases between. Germline loops: CDR1 KGHSH, CDR2 LQKENI. In DNA, the CDR3 is TGTGCCAGCTCCGCCGGGACGGGAGTTGACGAGCAGTACTTC. Residues: CASSAGTGVDEQYF.

The V and J genes are TRBV12-3 or TRBV12-4 and TRBJ2-7, with TRBD2 identical over 7 bases. Trimming removed 6 bases from V and 4 bases from J; junction bases left unmatched: 9. This CDR3 region has 14 residues. The CDR3 here is CASSPQLGGYEQYF. The CDR3 DNA reads TGTGCCAGCAGCCCACAACTGGGAGGGTACGAGCAGTACTTC.

DNA for the CDR3: TGTGCCAGCAGATCTAGCGGGTCCGTAGATACGCAGTATTTT. Encoded protein: CASRSSGSVDTQYF. The rearrangement joins TRBV6-5 to TRBJ2-3; 8 nucleotides align to TRBD2. CDR1 MNHEY and CDR2 SVGAGI come from the germline V gene. V was clipped by 6 bases and J by 5 bases; unmatched bases: 7. The CDR3 length is 14 residues.

The chain is built from TRBV5-1 and TRBJ2-7; 10 positions agree with TRBD1. V trimming: 4 bases; J trimming: 2 bases; junction bases outside the gene matches: 6. Germline V gene data show CDR1 as SGHRS and CDR2 as YFSETQ. The CDR3 is 15 residues long. CDR3 DNA sequence: TGCGCCAGCAGCGCTACCGGGACAGGGGCCTACGAGCAGTACTTC. This gives the protein CASSATGTGAYEQYF. Together with reference TRBV5-1 and TRBJ2-7, the CDR3 gives the full variable domain: KAGVTQTPRYLIKTRGQQVTLSCSPISGHRSVSWYQQTPGQGLQFLFEYFSETQRNKGNFPGRFSGRQFSNSRSEMNVSTLELGDSALYLCASSATGTGAYEQYFGPGTRLTVT.

The chain uses TRBV3-1 and TRBJ1-1; possible D gene TRBD1, 6 bases. CDR1 LGHDT and CDR2 YNNKEL come from the germline V gene (reference sequence). The V and J ends lost 7 bases and 4 bases respectively, with 13 bases between them. CDR3 length: 13 amino acids. CDR3 sequence reads: CASTRTDLTEAFF. CDR3 coding DNA: TGTGCCAGCACCCGGACAGACCTCACTGAAGCTTTCTTT. The full variable domain, its missing parts supplied by reference TRBV3-1 and TRBJ1-1, is DTAVSQTPKYLVTQMGNDKSIKCEQNLGHDTMYWYKQDSKKFLKIMFSYNNKELIINETVPNRFSPKSPDKAHLNLHINSLELGDSAVYFCASTRTDLTEAFFGQGTRLTVV.

This clonotype appeared a few times. V and J are TRBV20-1 and TRBJ2-1; D is possibly TRBD2 (6 bases). CDR1 is DFQATT, CDR2 SNEGSKA, per germline (reference sequence). V dropped 8 bases and J dropped 8 bases, with 19 bases sitting between them. The CDR3 length is 13 residues. CDR3 residues: CSPRDSSAYEQFF. DNA for the CDR3: TGCAGTCCGCGGGACTCGTCGGCGTATGAGCAGTTCTTC.

The chain combines TRBV20-1 with TRBJ2-3; perhaps TRBD2 as D (7 bases). Trimming removed 5 bases from V and 2 bases from J, with 14 bases in between. CDR1 is DFQATT, CDR2 SNEGSKA, per germline (reference sequence). The CDR3 covers 14 residues. The CDR3 DNA reads as TGCAGTGCTCATGAGGGGGGGCTCACAGATACGCAGTATTTT. Its protein product is CSAHEGGLTDTQYF.

The sample holds many counts of this clonotype. The gene calls are TRBV27 and TRBJ2-2; D may be TRBD1 or TRBD2 (5 bases each). The CDR3 spans 14 residues. V was shortened by 0 bases and J by 7 bases, with 9 bases between the two germline ends. Germline V CDR1 and CDR2: MNHEY, SMNVEV (reference sequence). The CDR3 is CASSLSGDRGELFF. CDR3 nucleotides: TGTGCCAGCAGTTTATCGGGGGACCGCGGGGAGCTGTTTTTT.

This chain links TRBV6-2 or TRBV6-3 with TRBJ2-2; TRBD2 aligns across 8 bases. From germline, CDR1 is MNHEY and CDR2 SVGEGT. Trimming took 6 bases from V and 4 from J; bases not matched to a gene: 1. The CDR3 contains 13 residues. The CDR3 region has the DNA TGTGCCAGCAGGGCGGGAGGCACCGGGGAGCTGTTTTTT. Translated, it gives CASRAGGTGELFF.

The V call is TRBV29-1, the J call TRBJ1-2, with D maybe TRBD1 (5 bases). The germline CDR1 and CDR2 sequences are SQVTM and ANQGSEA. Trimming stripped 7 bases from V and 6 bases from J, with 21 bases between. The CDR3 contains 14 residues. The CDR3 reads CSAFEEGWANGYTF. The CDR3 DNA is TGCAGCGCTTTTGAAGAGGGGTGGGCAAATGGCTACACCTTC. Supplemented by reference TRBV29-1 and TRBJ1-2, the full variable domain reads SAVISQKPSRDICQRGTSLTIQCQVDSQVTMMFWYRQQPGQSLTLIATANQGSEATYESGFVIDKFPISRPNLTFSTLTVSNMSPEDSSIYLCSAFEEGWANGYTFGSGTRLTVV.

V gene TRBV6-5 combines with J gene TRBJ1-1; D remains unclear. Germline CDR1 and CDR2: MNHEY and SVGAGI. Trimming took off 0 bases at V and 1 base at J, with 12 bases between the two ends. The CDR3 runs to 16 residues. CDR3 amino acids: CASSYSEGLGNTEAFF. As DNA, the CDR3 is TGTGCCAGCAGTTACTCCGAGGGATTGGGGAACACTGAAGCTTTCTTT.

This clonotype was counted between two and nine times. The rearrangement links TRBV20-1 to TRBJ2-5; D perhaps matches TRBD1 (6 bases). Trimming shortened V by 6 bases and J by 5 bases, and 22 bases separated the two germline ends. Germline V lookup: CDR1 DFQATT, CDR2 SNEGSKA (reference sequence). CDR3 length: 15 residues. Written as DNA, the CDR3 is TGCAGTGCCCCTGCGTATGGGGGCCCGGGGGAGACCCAGTACTTC. This encodes CSAPAYGGPGETQYF.